These T cell receptor beta chains were read from a single sample in a study of Ad26.COV2.S vaccination and SARS-CoV-2 variants. Sequencing was performed with immunoSEQ multiplex PCR; in TCRdb, only in-frame clones are kept and a portion is missing. Seen here are 300,000 to 350,000 clones, about 88% observed once, and the top ten hold approximately 5.9%. The sequences come from peripheral blood, collected in a trial of Ad26.COV2.S vaccine versus placebo. The origin of the receptors is a person between 18 and 59 years old who received the Ad26.COV2.S COVID-19 vaccine or a placebo. Both conserved end residues are part of each CDR3. D genes are given only for firm matches. Part of the rows lack a size; the others show once, few, many or a class for expanded clones.

TRBD1 | TRBJ2-1 | TRBV5-8 | - | CASSLAGQGLYEQFF | TGTGCCAGCAGCTTGGCGGGACAGGGGTTGTATGAGCAGTTCTTC
- | TRBJ1-2 | TRBV7-9 | - | CASSLVLGPRRSLLYGYTF | TGTGCCAGCAGCTTAGTCCTCGGCCCACGGAGGTCCCTTCTTTATGGCTACACCTTC
- | TRBJ1-5 | TRBV6-5 | - | CASSYSGLNQPQHF | TGTGCCAGCAGTTACTCGGGTCTAAATCAGCCCCAGCATTTT
- | TRBJ2-7 | TRBV18 | - | CASSLDGPYEQYF | TGTGCCAGCTCACTAGACGGCCCCTACGAGCAGTACTTC
- | TRBJ2-6 | TRBV19 | - | CASSIGVFSGANVLTF | TGTGCCAGTAGTATAGGGGTGTTTTCTGGGGCCAACGTCCTGACTTTC
- | TRBJ1-5 | TRBV2 | - | CASSWGGGLSNQPQHF | TGTGCCAGCAGTTGGGGCGGGGGGTTGAGCAATCAGCCCCAGCATTTT
TRBD2 | TRBJ2-3 | TRBV5-6 | - | CASSPRAGDTDTQYF | TGTGCCAGCAGCCCTCGAGCGGGAGACACAGATACGCAGTATTTT
- | TRBJ2-3 | TRBV6-2/TRBV6-3 | - | CASSYGGHTDTQYF | TGTGCCAGCAGTTACGGTGGCCACACAGATACGCAGTATTTT
- | TRBJ1-2 | TRBV25-1 | - | CASSESPGFDGYTF | TGTGCCAGCAGTGAATCCCCCGGATTCGATGGCTACACCTTC
TRBD2 | TRBJ2-5 | TRBV20-1 | once | CSAGEGTQYF | TGCAGTGCGGGGGAGGGGACCCAGTACTTC
- | TRBJ1-2 | TRBV5-1 | - | CASSLAQAYGYTF | TGCGCCAGCAGCTTGGCCCAGGCCTATGGCTACACCTTC
- | TRBJ1-5 | TRBV7-9 | - | CASSLGGYKPQHF | TGTGCCAGCAGCTTAGGAGGGTACAAGCCCCAGCATTTT
- | TRBJ2-3 | TRBV11-2 | - | CASSLRAPFTDTQYF | TGTGCCAGCAGCTTAAGGGCCCCTTTCACAGATACGCAGTATTTT
- | TRBJ2-2 | TRBV4-1 | - | CASSRGRDANTGELFF | TGCGCCAGCAGCCGTGGCAGAGACGCGAACACCGGGGAGCTGTTTTTT
- | TRBJ2-1 | TRBV30 | - | CAWSAEGNEQFF | TGTGCCTGGAGTGCGGAGGGTAATGAGCAGTTCTTC